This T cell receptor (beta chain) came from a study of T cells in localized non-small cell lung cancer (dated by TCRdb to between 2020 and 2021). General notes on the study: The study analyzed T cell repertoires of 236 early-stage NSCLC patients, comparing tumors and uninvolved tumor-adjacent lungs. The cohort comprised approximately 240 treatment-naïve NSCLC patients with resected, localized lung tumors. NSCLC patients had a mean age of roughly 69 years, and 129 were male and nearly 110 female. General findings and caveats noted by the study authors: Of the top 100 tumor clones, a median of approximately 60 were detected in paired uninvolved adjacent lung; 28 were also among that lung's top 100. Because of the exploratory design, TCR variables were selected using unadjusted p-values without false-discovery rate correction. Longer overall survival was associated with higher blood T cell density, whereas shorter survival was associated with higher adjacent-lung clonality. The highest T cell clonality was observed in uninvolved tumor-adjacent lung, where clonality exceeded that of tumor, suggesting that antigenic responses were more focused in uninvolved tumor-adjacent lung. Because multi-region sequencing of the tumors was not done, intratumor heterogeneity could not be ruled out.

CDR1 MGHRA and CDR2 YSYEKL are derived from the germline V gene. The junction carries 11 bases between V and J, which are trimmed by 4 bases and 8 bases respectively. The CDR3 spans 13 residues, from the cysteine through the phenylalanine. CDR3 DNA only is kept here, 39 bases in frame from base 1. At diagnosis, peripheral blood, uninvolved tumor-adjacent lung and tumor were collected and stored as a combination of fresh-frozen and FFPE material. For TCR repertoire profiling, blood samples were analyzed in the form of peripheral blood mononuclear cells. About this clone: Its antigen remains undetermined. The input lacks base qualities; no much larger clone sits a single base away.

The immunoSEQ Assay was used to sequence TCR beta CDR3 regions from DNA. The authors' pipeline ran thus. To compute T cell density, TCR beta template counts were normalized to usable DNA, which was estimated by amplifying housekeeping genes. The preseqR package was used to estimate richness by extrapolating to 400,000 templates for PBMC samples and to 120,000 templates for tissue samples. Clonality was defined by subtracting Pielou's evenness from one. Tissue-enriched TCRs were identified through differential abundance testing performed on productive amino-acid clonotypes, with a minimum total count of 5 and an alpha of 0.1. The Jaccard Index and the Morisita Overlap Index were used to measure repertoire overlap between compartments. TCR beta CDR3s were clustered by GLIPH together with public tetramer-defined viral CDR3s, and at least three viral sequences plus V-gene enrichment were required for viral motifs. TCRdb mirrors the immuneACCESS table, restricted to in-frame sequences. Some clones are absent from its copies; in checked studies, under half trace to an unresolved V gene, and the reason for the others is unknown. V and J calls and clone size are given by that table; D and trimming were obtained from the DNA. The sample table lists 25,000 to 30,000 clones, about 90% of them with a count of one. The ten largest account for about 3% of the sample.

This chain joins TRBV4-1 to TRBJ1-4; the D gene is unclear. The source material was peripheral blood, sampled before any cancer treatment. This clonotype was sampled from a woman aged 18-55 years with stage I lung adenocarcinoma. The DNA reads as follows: TGCGCCAGCAGCCGAATCCCCCGGGAAAAACTGTTTTTT. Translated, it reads CASSRIPREKLFF.